This is a list of T cell receptor beta chains from one sample in a study of T cell repertoires in aging, cancer and after chemotherapy. Each CDR3 protein is one row after TCRdb ran MiXCR on the multiplex PCR reads. This table has around 2,000 distinct CDR3 sequences, less than 25% appearing once. The sample comprised blood. The receptors stem from a human donor with a solid tumor. CDR3s include the opening cysteine and the closing phenylalanine or tryptophan. Fields, in order: D gene, clone size, V gene, J gene, CDR3 protein, CDR3 DNA. The D gene is left open where the match is weak. Size is stated for part of the rows, as once, few or many counts, or as a class when the clone is expanded.

-	-	TRBV10-3	TRBJ1-3	CATQRSGNTIYF	TGTGCCACCCAAAGGTCAGGAAACACCATATATTTT
-	medium-sized	TRBV6-2/TRBV6-3	TRBJ1-2	CASSYSDNYGYTF	TGTGCCAGCAGTTACTCGGACAACTATGGCTACACCTTC
-	medium-sized	TRBV7-6	TRBJ1-2	CASSPDRNYGYTF	TGTGCCAGCAGCCCGGACCGAAACTATGGCTACACCTTC
-	medium-sized	TRBV24-1	TRBJ2-3	CATSDSAGLYTDTQYF	TGTGCCACCAGTGATTCTGCGGGACTCTATACAGATACGCAGTATTTT
TRBD1	-	TRBV7-9	TRBJ2-7	CASSLERTGMYEQYF	TGTGCCAGCAGCTTGGAGAGGACAGGGATGTACGAGCAGTACTTC
TRBD1	-	TRBV5-1	TRBJ1-2	CASSERTGNYGYTF	TGCGCCAGCAGCGAACGGACAGGGAACTATGGCTACACCTTC
TRBD2	few	TRBV7-9	TRBJ2-3	CASSLASSGGEPNTQYF	TGTGCCAGCAGCTTAGCCTCTAGCGGGGGGGAACCCAATACGCAGTATTTT
TRBD1	medium-sized	TRBV5-6	TRBJ2-7	CASNTGGPPGEQYF	TGTGCCAGCAATACAGGGGGCCCACCAGGAGAGCAGTACTTC
-	-	TRBV7-6	TRBJ2-1	CASSQKTGTNSYNEQFF	TGTGCCAGCAGCCAGAAAACCGGGACAAACTCCTACAATGAGCAGTTCTTC
TRBD2	-	TRBV12-5	TRBJ2-3	CASVSGLAGLYTDTQYF	TGTGCTAGTGTCTCGGGACTAGCGGGGCTCTACACAGATACGCAGTATTTT
TRBD1	-	TRBV4-2	TRBJ1-2	CASSQDRGQGRGYTF	TGTGCCAGCAGCCAAGACAGGGGACAGGGACGCGGCTACACCTTC
-	-	TRBV11-1	TRBJ2-3	CASSAQGGDTQYF	TGTGCCAGCTCGGCCCAGGGTGGAGATACGCAGTATTTT
TRBD1	medium-sized	TRBV6-5	TRBJ2-2	CASSRTGPSRRSSTGELFF	TGTGCCAGCAGCAGGACAGGCCCCTCACGTAGGAGTTCCACCGGGGAGCTGTTTTTT
-	medium-sized	TRBV6-1	TRBJ1-5	CASSEGNQPQHF	TGTGCCAGCAGTGAAGGCAATCAGCCCCAGCATTTT
-	medium-sized	TRBV4-3	TRBJ1-2	CASSQDSGRYGYTF	TGCGCCAGCAGCCAAGATTCGGGGCGCTATGGCTACACCTTC
TRBD2	few	TRBV27	TRBJ2-1	CASSYSTPGTRDYEQFF	TGTGCCAGCAGTTATTCAACCCCAGGGACTAGAGATTATGAGCAGTTCTTC
TRBD2	-	TRBV4-2	TRBJ2-5	CASSQAGVASGGQETQYF	TGTGCCAGCAGCCAAGCCGGTGTGGCTAGCGGGGGGCAAGAGACCCAGTACTTC
-	few	TRBV7-2	TRBJ1-1	CASSLVENTEAFF	TGTGCCAGCAGCTTAGTAGAGAACACTGAAGCTTTCTTT
-	medium-sized	TRBV10-3	TRBJ2-3	CATVAADTQYF	TGTGCCACGGTAGCGGCAGATACGCAGTATTTT
TRBD1	-	TRBV7-3	TRBJ1-6	CASSPTGTGEKFSPLHF	TGTGCCAGCAGCCCAACCGGGACAGGGGAAAAATTTTCACCCCTCCACTTT
-	few	TRBV5-1	TRBJ2-2	CATASTSPGELFF	TGCGCCACCGCATCGACAAGTCCCGGGGAGCTGTTTTTT
TRBD1	medium-sized	TRBV5-4	TRBJ1-3	CASSSSGQGAYGNTIYF	TGTGCCAGCAGCTCGTCGGGACAGGGGGCGTATGGAAACACCATATATTTT
TRBD1	-	TRBV9	TRBJ1-2	CASSASGQGVYGYTF	TGTGCCAGCAGCGCCTCAGGACAGGGGGTTTATGGCTACACCTTC
-	medium-sized	TRBV18	TRBJ2-1	CASSPLDNEQFF	TGTGCCAGCTCACCATTGGACAATGAGCAGTTCTTC
-	few	TRBV27	TRBJ2-3	CASSDGGRITQYF	TGTGCCAGCAGTGACGGCGGACGGATTACGCAGTATTTT
-	medium-sized	TRBV19	TRBJ1-6	CASKHDRTNSPLHF	TGTGCCAGTAAACATGACAGAACAAATTCACCCCTCCACTTT
-	large	TRBV29-1	TRBJ1-2	CSVTAGGGYTF	TGCAGCGTCACAGCGGGGGGTGGCTACACCTTC
-	large	TRBV11-2	TRBJ2-3	CASRTGSTDTQYF	TGTGCCAGCAGAACGGGCAGCACAGATACGCAGTATTTT
-	-	TRBV19	TRBJ2-5	CASSTDSLGETQYF	TGTGCCAGTAGTACGGACAGCCTGGGGGAGACCCAGTACTTC
-	medium-sized	TRBV19	TRBJ2-7	CASSPQQAYEQYF	TGTGCCAGTAGTCCCCAACAGGCCTACGAGCAGTACTTC
TRBD1	-	TRBV19	TRBJ2-7	CASSIGTAYEQYF	TGTGCCAGTAGTATCGGGACAGCCTACGAGCAGTACTTC
-	medium-sized	TRBV30	TRBJ1-6	CAWSEGRNSPLHF	TGTGCCTGGAGTGAAGGCCGTAATTCACCCCTCCACTTT
TRBD1	medium-sized	TRBV19	TRBJ1-6	CASRPQGKNSPLHF	TGTGCCAGTAGGCCACAGGGGAAGAATTCACCCCTCCACTTT
-	few	TRBV7-2	TRBJ2-3	CASSLVVTQYF	TGTGCCAGCAGCTTAGTTGTTACGCAGTATTTT
-	medium-sized	TRBV5-6	TRBJ1-6	CASSLGGGPFSPLHF	TGTGCCAGCAGCTTGGGCGGGGGCCCTTTTTCACCCCTCCACTTT
-	medium-sized	TRBV7-6	TRBJ2-7	CASSLTPAMASSYEQYF	TGTGCCAGCAGCCTAACACCTGCGATGGCCAGTTCCTACGAGCAGTACTTC
TRBD1	few	TRBV20-1	TRBJ1-2	CSAFIRDRGNYGYTF	TGCAGTGCCTTCATAAGGGACAGGGGTAACTATGGCTACACCTTC
TRBD2	medium-sized	TRBV30	TRBJ2-3	CAWRLAGGTDTQYF	TGTGCCTGGAGACTAGCGGGGGGCACAGATACGCAGTATTTT
-	once	TRBV2	TRBJ2-6	CASSWGGSGDNVLTF	TGTGCCAGCAGCTGGGGGGGCTCTGGGGACAACGTCCTGACTTTC
-	once	TRBV6-5	TRBJ1-1	CAIRASKPNTEAFF	TGTGCCATCAGAGCCTCCAAACCGAACACTGAAGCTTTCTTT
TRBD1	few	TRBV7-9	TRBJ1-5	CASSQGGQGKKPQHF	TGTGCCAGCAGCCAGGGGGGACAGGGTAAGAAGCCCCAGCATTTT
-	medium-sized	TRBV19	TRBJ2-2	CASSIRGGLTGELFF	TGTGCCAGTAGTATCAGAGGGGGACTAACCGGGGAGCTGTTTTTT
-	medium-sized	TRBV19	TRBJ2-1	CASMSGPNNEQFF	TGTGCCAGTATGAGCGGACCAAACAATGAGCAGTTCTTC
-	few	TRBV27	TRBJ1-1	CASSFPGGGAFF	TGTGCCAGCAGTTTCCCCGGAGGGGGGGCTTTCTTT
-	medium-sized	TRBV6-1	TRBJ2-3	CASSAQFGTTNTQYF	TGTGCCAGCAGTGCCCAATTCGGGACAACTAATACGCAGTATTTT
-	medium-sized	TRBV6-1	TRBJ2-1	CASSATPNNEQFF	TGTGCCAGCAGTGCAACTCCGAACAATGAGCAGTTCTTC
-	medium-sized	TRBV12-3/TRBV12-4	TRBJ1-3	CASSFLNSGNTIYF	TGTGCCAGCAGTTTTCTTAACTCTGGAAACACCATATATTTT
-	-	TRBV20-1	TRBJ1-3	CSARPIGRRSGNTIYF	TGCAGTGCTAGACCCATCGGACGGCGCTCTGGAAACACCATATATTTT